One T cell receptor beta chain is described in this entry. No antigen is known for it. Qualities for individual bases were not recorded, and no much larger clone is one base off. The immunoSEQ Assay was the method used to sequence TCRbeta CDR3 regions. After extraction, genomic DNA underwent amplification by bias-controlled multiplex PCR, followed by high-throughput sequencing. In the original analysis: Collapsing and filtering of sequences were performed to quantify the absolute abundance of each unique TCRbeta CDR3 region. T cell fraction was estimated by normalizing TCRbeta template counts to usable DNA, with usable DNA measured through amplification of reference genes found in all nucleated cells. Repertoire TCRs were annotated as SARS-CoV-2-specific by exact matching of V gene, CDR3 amino acid sequence and J gene to a known reactive TCR set. The reference SARS-CoV-2 TCR set came from MIRA and was filtered for enrichment in COVID-19-positive ImmuneCODE repertoires, removing public or cross-reactive TCRs. Using the MIRA antigens, annotated TCRs were further analysed by specific ORF or by position within an ORF. Breadth was defined as the number of annotated unique rearrangements divided by the total number of unique productive rearrangements, and depth was defined as the summed frequency of the annotated unique rearrangements. Two-sided Wilcoxon rank-sum tests were applied when comparing TCR breadth between groups. The table comes from immuneACCESS by way of TCRdb, which keeps in-frame sequences with V and J called. Part of the clones is missing from these tables; in studies checked, under half for an unresolved V gene and the rest for unknown reasons. V and J calls and clone size are copied from that table; D and trimming were computed from the DNA. The sample records roughly 330,000 clones, roughly 90% of which are singletons. Together, the top ten hold 5% to 6.5% of the sample.

In the paper's terms, the treatment or condition label means: over 15 received Ad26.COV2.S at low or high dose, single or two shots; roughly five received placebo; per-sample allocation not given. Repertoires of vaccine and placebo recipients were sequenced from samples taken on day 63 after the first injection. Cohort 1b enrolled 25 to 30 adults aged 18-55 years at a single site in Boston, USA, between 29 July and 7 August 2020. Ad26.COV2.S was a replication-incompetent adenovirus type 26 vector that expressed a prefusion-stabilized SARS-CoV-2 spike protein derived from the original Wuhan strain. The CDR3 runs 14 amino acids, cysteine and phenylalanine included. Of all the DNA, just the CDR3 is kept, 42 bases in frame from base 1. From V the trimming removes 6 bases and from J it removes 6 bases, while the gene matches leave 8 bases of the junction unaccounted for. The CDR1 and CDR2 encoded by the germline V gene (reference sequence) are LNHDA and SQIVND.

The data belong to a study of Ad26.COV2.S vaccination and SARS-CoV-2 variants (dated by TCRdb to 2020 to 2022). The study in broad terms: Vaccine-arm donors were drawn from COV1001, a multicentre, randomized, double-blind, placebo-controlled phase I-IIa trial of Ad26.COV2.S in healthy adults. Ad26.COV2.S was given intramuscularly at 5x10^10 or 1x10^11 viral particles, as a single shot or as two shots 56 days apart. Investigators did not know the trial group allocation while performing experiments and assessing outcomes. A total of some 30 samples were included in the TCR-sequenced set, comprising some 20 Ad26.COV2.S vaccine recipients, 5 placebo recipients and 8 SARS-CoV-2 convalescent individuals. Trial participants were randomized into five groups of five, in which low-dose or high-dose Ad26.COV2.S was given once or twice, or placebo was given on both occasions. TCRbeta repertoire sequencing served as the tool for gauging how specific and how broad the SARS-CoV-2-reactive T cell receptors were following Ad26.COV2.S vaccination.

Here is what the overall study found, with its caveats: Vaccine and placebo recipients had comparable non-spike TCR breadth, which fits with the vaccine containing only spike. After vaccination, substantial breadth of spike-specific CD8+ and CD4+ T cell responses was reported. The study was not powered for comparison of responses between vaccine doses or regimens. The authors noted that the TCR breadth and depth analyses may have underestimated total T cell responses. Spike-specific TCR breadth was higher in Ad26.COV2.S recipients than in placebo recipients (P = 0.0014).

Sequenced material: peripheral blood, taken in a trial of Ad26.COV2.S vaccine versus placebo. This clonotype originated in a person between 18 and 65 years old who received the Ad26.COV2.S COVID-19 vaccine or a placebo. The rearrangement combines TRBV19 with TRBJ1-5; 7 bases in between match TRBD1. CDR3 sequence: CASRGGGGGQPQHF. Here is the DNA: TGTGCCAGTAGAGGGGGAGGGGGCGGTCAGCCCCAGCATTTT.